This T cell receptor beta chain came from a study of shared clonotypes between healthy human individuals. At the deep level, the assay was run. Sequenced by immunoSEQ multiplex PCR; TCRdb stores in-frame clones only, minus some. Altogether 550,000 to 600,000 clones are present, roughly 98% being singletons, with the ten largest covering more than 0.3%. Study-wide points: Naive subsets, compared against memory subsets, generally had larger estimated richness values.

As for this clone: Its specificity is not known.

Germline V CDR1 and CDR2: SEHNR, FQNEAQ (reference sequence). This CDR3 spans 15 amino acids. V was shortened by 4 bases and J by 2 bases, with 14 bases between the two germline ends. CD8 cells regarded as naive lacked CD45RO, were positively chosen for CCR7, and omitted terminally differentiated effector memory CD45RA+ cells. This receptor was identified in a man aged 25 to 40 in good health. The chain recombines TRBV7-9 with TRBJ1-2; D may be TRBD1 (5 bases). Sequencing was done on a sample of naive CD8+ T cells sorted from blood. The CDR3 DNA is TGTGCCAGCAGCTCCCCCAGGGTCAGAAACTATGGCTACACCTTC. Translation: CASSSPRVRNYGYTF.